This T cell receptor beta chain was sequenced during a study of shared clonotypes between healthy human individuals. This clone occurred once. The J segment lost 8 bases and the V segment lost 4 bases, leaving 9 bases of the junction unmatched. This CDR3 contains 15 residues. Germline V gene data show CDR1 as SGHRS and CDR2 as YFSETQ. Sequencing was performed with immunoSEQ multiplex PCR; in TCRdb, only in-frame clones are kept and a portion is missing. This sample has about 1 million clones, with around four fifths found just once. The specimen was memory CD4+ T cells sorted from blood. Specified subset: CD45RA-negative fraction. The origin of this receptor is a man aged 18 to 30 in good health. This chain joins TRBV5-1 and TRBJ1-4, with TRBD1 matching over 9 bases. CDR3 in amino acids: CASSTGQGLREKLFF. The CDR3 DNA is TGCGCCAGCAGCACGGGACAGGGTCTAAGGGAAAAACTGTTTTTT.